This TCR beta chain stems from a study of blood T cell repertoires in COVID-19. Background on the study: Samples came from the United States, Italy and Spain, spanning acute and convalescent COVID-19. T cells, B-cell-depleted T cells, or PBMCs supplied cDNA or gDNA.

In the original analysis: Amplification with reference gene primers provided the estimates of nucleated cell counts. Method: immunoSEQ multiplex PCR; TCRdb's copy keeps in-frame clones and lacks some. V, J and clone size are those of that table, while D and trimming were read from the DNA. The table shows nearly 80,000 clones, with roughly 80% occurring only once. The CDR3 spans 16 residues. Trimming cost V 6 bases and J 6 bases, with 23 bases left between them. Germline V gene data show CDR1 as SNHLY and CDR2 as FYNNEI. This clone was seen a handful of times. The chain is built from TRBV2 and TRBJ1-2; no reliable D call. Sequencing was done on a sample of peripheral blood. This TCR came from a woman in her 70s with acute or convalescent COVID-19. The CDR3 coding sequence is TGTGCCAGCAGCCTAACCGAAGGGAGTACGGCCCATGGCTACACCTTC. Translation: CASSLTEGSTAHGYTF.